Presented here are 4 T cell receptor beta chains from one specimen sequenced in a study of OX40 agonist ivuxolimab in advanced cancers. The table came from immunoSEQ multiplex PCR; TCRdb's copy has only in-frame clones and leaves some out. The profile shows more than 75,000 clones, 75% to 90% of them singletons. The sample in question was CD4+ or CD8+ T cells sorted from blood, obtained in a trial of the OX40 agonist ivuxolimab. These receptors were taken from an adult with an advanced solid tumor such as melanoma, head and neck, liver or kidney cancer.

The chain carries TRBV10-2 and TRBJ2-2; TRBD1 is a possible D gene (6 bases). V was cut by 5 bases and J by 6 bases, with 16 bases left in between. CDR3 size: 15 residues. Germline V gene lookup returns CDR1 WSHSY and CDR2 SAAADI. CDR3 nucleotide sequence: TGCGCCAGCAGTTTACAGGGCCTTAACGCCGGGGAGCTGTTTTTT. It codes for CASSLQGLNAGELFF.

The CDR3, as DNA: TGTGCCAGCAGTTACAAGGGGGGGAGCGAGCAGTACTTC. Its translation: CASSYKGGSEQYF. The V and J genes are TRBV6-5 and TRBJ2-7, with a weak D call TRBD2 (7 bases). Trimming removed 2 bases at V and 6 bases at J, with 11 bases between. This CDR3 comprises 13 residues. The germline V gene has CDR1 MNHEY and CDR2 SVGAGI.

The gene calls are TRBV6-6 and TRBJ2-7, with D tentatively TRBD2 (6 bases). Trimming took off 6 bases at V and 3 bases at J, with 15 bases between the two ends. This CDR3 has 14 amino acids. Germline V gene sequence: CDR1 MNHNY, CDR2 SVGAGI (reference sequence). CDR3 region: CASSRAGQDYEQYF. In DNA form, the CDR3 reads TGTGCCAGCAGCCGAGCGGGTCAAGACTACGAGCAGTACTTC.

This chain uses TRBV4-3 with TRBJ1-5; D is unresolved. The CDR3 is 13 residues long. Germline V CDR1 and CDR2: LGHNA, YSLEER. The V and J ends lost 5 bases and 4 bases respectively, with 9 bases between them. The CDR3 protein is CASSSRTNQPQHF. For the CDR3, the DNA is TGCGCCAGCAGCTCCCGTACTAATCAGCCCCAGCATTTT.